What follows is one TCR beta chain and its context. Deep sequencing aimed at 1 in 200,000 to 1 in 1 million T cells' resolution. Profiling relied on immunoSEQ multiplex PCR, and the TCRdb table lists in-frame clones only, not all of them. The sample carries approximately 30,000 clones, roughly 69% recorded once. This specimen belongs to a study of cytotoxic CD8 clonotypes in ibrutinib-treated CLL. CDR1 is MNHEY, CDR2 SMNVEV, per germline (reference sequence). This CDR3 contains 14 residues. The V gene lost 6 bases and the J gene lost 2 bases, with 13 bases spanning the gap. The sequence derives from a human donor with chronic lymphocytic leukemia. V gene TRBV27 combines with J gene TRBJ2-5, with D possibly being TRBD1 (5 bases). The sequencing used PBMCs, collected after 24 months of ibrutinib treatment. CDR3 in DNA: TGTGCCAGCAGAAAAGGGGCCCCACAAGAGACCCAGTACTTC. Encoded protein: CASRKGAPQETQYF.